This TCR beta chain was sequenced for a study of T cell responses to AZD1222 COVID-19 vaccine. Overall study context: Pooling was applied to second doses at about 4 or about 12 weeks. Study results and limitations: Spike-specific TCR repertoires showed rising breadth and depth after two AZD1222 doses.

Clones were read by immunoSEQ multiplex PCR, and TCRdb kept only the in-frame ones, dropping some. The profile shows around 30,000 clones, approximately 90% of them singletons. Concerning this clone: The antigen is not known.

The CDR3 length is 15 residues. Germline V gives CDR1 LNHDA, CDR2 SQIVND (reference sequence). V gave up 8 bases and J gave up 5 bases, with 21 bases separating them. This clonotype was sampled from an adult in good health. The chain joins TRBV19 to TRBJ1-2, with a possible D match to TRBD1 (5 bases). This specimen consisted of peripheral blood, obtained on day 0 of AZD1222 vaccination. In nucleotides, the CDR3 is TGTGCCAGTCGGGTGTCAGGGAACAGGCTTTATGGCTACACCTTC. Amino acid sequence: CASRVSGNRLYGYTF.